The T cell receptor (beta chain) under discussion was sequenced for a study of T cells after posttransplantation cyclophosphamide. A marrow graft followed busulfan-fludarabine conditioning, with cyclophosphamide on days +3 and +4. V lost 0 bases to trimming and J lost 2 bases; unmatched junction nucleotides: 4. The CDR3 length is 17 residues. CDR1 and CDR2 (germline): SGDLS, YYNGEE. The sample holds many counts of this clone. Its antigen is not known. Study results and caveats: Blood and skin or GI T cell repertoires showed limited TRB overlap.

Data came from immunoSEQ multiplex PCR; TCRdb stores just in-frame clones and leaves some out. This sample comprises some 23,000 clones, none seen once only. The sequence came from a male patient in his late teens or twenties who received an allogeneic stem cell transplant from a related donor, was CMV-positive, and had no GVHD. Part of the T cells may come from the graft donor. Sequenced material: PBMCs, taken after allogeneic stem cell transplant with posttransplant cyclophosphamide. The gene calls are TRBV9 and TRBJ2-4, with 11 bases aligning to TRBD2. CDR3 amino acids: CASSVGGLADSKNIQYF. As DNA, the CDR3 is TGTGCCAGCAGCGTAGGGGGACTAGCGGATTCCAAAAACATTCAGTACTTC.